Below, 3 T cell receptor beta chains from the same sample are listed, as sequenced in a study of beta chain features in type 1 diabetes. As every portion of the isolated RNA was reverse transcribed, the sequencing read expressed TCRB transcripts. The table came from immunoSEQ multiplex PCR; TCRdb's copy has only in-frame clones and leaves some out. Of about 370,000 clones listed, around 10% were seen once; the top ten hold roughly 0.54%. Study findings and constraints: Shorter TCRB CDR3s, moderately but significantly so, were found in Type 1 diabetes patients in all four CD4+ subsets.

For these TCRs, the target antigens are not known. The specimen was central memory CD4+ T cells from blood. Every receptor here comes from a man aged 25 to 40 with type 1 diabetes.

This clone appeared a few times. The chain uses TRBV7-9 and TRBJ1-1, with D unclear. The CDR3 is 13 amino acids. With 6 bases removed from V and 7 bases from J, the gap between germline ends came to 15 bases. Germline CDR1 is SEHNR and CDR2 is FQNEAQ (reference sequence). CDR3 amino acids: CASRMESGIEAFF. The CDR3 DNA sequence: TGTGCCAGCAGGATGGAGTCCGGGATTGAAGCTTTCTTT.

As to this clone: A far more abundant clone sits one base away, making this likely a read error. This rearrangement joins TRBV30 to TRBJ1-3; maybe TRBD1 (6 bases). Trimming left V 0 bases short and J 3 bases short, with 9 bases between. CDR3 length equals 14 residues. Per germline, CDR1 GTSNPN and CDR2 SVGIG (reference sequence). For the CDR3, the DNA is TGTGCCTGGAGTGTAGGGGGGAATGGAAACACCATATATTTT. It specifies CAWSVGGNGNTIYF. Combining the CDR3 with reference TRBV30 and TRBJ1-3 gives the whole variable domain SQTIHQWPATLVQPVGSPLSLECTVEGTSNPNLYWYRQAAGRGLQLLFYSVGIGQISSEVPQNLSASRPQDRQFILSSKKLLLSDSGFYLCAWSVGGNGNTIYFGEGSWLTVV.

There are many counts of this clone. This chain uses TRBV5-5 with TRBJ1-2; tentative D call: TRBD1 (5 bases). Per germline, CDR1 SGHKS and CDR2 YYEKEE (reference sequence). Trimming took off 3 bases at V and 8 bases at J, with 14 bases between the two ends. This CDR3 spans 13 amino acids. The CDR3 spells CASSSLLGDGYTF. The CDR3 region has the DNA TGTGCCAGCAGCTCCCTTCTCGGGGACGGCTACACCTTC.